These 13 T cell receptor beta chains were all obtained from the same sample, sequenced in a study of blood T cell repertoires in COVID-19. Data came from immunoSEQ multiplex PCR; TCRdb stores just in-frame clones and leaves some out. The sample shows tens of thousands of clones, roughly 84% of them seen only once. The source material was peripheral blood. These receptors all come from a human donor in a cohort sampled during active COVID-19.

CDR3 loop: CASSPQRLAVTDTQYF. For the CDR3, the DNA is TGTGCCAGCAGCCCTCAGCGTTTGGCGGTCACAGATACGCAGTATTTT. The V call is TRBV27, the J call TRBJ2-3; D is unclear. The CDR3 consists of 16 residues. Germline V CDR1 and CDR2: MNHEY, SMNVEV (reference sequence). The V gene lost 6 bases and the J gene lost 2 bases, with 18 bases spanning the gap.

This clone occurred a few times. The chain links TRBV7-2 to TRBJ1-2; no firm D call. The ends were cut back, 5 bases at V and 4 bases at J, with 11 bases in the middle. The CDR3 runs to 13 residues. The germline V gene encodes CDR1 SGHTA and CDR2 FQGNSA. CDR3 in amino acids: CASSVGGAYGYTF. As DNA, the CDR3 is TGTGCCAGCAGCGTTGGCGGAGCCTATGGCTACACCTTC.

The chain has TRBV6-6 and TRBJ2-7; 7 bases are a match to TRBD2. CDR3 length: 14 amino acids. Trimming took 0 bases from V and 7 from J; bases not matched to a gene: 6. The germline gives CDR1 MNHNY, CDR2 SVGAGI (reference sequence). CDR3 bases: TGTGCCAGCAGTTACTCTGACATCGGGGGGGAGCAGTACTTC. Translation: CASSYSDIGGEQYF.

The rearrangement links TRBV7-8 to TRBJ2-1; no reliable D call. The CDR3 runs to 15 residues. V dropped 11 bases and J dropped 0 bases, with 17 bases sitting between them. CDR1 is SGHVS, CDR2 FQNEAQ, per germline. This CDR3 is CASHRAITSYNEQFF. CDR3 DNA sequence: TGTGCCTCCCACCGAGCGATAACCTCCTACAATGAGCAGTTCTTC.

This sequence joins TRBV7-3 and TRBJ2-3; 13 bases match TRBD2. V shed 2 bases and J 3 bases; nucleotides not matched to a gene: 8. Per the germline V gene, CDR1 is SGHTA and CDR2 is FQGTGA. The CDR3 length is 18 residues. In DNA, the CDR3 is TGTGCCAGCAGCTTATTTGGAATGGGACTAGCGGGGACAGATACGCAGTATTTT. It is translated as CASSLFGMGLAGTDTQYF.

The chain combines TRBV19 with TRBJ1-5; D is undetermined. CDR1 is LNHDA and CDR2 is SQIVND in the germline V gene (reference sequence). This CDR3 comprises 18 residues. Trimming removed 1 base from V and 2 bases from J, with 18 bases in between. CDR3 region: CASSIGLQNVRRNQPQHF. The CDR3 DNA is TGTGCCAGTAGTATAGGTCTACAGAACGTTCGGCGCAATCAGCCCCAGCATTTT.

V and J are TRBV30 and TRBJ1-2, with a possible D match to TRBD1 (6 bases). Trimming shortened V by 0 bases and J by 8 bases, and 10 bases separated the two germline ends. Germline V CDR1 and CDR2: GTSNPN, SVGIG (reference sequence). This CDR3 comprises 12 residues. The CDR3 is CAWSVGGQGYTF. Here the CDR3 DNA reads TGTGCCTGGAGTGTCGGGGGGCAAGGCTACACCTTC. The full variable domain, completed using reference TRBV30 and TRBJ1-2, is SQTIHQWPATLVQPVGSPLSLECTVEGTSNPNLYWYRQAAGRGLQLLFYSVGIGQISSEVPQNLSASRPQDRQFILSSKKLLLSDSGFYLCAWSVGGQGYTFGSGTRLTVV.

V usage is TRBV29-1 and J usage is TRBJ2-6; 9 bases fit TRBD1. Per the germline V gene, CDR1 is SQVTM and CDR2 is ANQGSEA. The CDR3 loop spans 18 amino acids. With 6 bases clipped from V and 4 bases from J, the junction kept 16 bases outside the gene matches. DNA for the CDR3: TGCAGCGTGCTAAGTCTGGGACAGGGTCCGATGGGGGCCAACGTCCTGACTTTC. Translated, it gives CSVLSLGQGPMGANVLTF.

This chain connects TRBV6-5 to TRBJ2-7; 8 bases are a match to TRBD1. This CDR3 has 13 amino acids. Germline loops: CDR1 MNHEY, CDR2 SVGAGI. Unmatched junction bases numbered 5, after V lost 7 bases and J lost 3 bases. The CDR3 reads CASKRGQVYEQYF. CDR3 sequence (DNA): TGTGCCAGCAAGAGGGGACAGGTCTACGAGCAGTACTTC.

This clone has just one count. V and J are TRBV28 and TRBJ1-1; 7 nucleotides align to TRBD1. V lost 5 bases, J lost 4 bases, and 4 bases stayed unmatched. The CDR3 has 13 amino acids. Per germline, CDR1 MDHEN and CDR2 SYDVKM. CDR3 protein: CASSLTGPTEAFF. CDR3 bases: TGTGCCAGCAGTCTGACAGGGCCCACTGAAGCTTTCTTT.

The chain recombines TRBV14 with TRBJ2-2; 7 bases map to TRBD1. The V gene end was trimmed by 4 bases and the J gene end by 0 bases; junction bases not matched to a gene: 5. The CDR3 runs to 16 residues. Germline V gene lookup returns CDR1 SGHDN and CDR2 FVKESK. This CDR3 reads CASSRTGTANTGELFF. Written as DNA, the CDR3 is TGTGCCAGCAGCCGAACTGGGACAGCGAACACCGGGGAGCTGTTTTTT.

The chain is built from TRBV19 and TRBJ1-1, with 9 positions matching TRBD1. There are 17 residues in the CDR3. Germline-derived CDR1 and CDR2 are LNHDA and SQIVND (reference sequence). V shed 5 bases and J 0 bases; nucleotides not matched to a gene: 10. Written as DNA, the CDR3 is TGTGCCAGTAGTCCCCGGACAGGGGCGAGTATGAACACTGAAGCTTTCTTT. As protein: CASSPRTGASMNTEAFF.

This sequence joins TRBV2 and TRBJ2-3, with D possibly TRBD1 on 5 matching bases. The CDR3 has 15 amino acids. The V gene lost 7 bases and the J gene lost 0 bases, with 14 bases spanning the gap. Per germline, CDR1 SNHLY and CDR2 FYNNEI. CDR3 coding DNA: TGTGCCAGCAAGAAACAGGTTTCTAGCACAGATACGCAGTATTTT. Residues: CASKKQVSSTDTQYF.